The sequence of this T cell receptor beta chain was determined in a study of blood T cell repertoires in COVID-19. This table comes from immunoSEQ multiplex PCR, and its TCRdb copy is limited to in-frame clones, with some not included. The table shows 200,000 to 300,000 clones, with roughly 86% occurring only once. CDR3 length equals 16 residues. Germline-derived CDR1 and CDR2 are SNHLY and FYNNEI. V gave up 10 bases and J gave up 5 bases; unmatched junction bases: 15. The chain has TRBV2 and TRBJ2-5; 11 bases fit TRBD2. The specimen sequenced was peripheral blood. The sequence was obtained from a woman of 80 years or more with COVID-19, enrolled during active disease. CDR3 DNA: TGTGCCACCTGTCCCGGAGTAGCGGGGGGGCCGGAGACCCAGTACTTC. Its protein product is CATCPGVAGGPETQYF.